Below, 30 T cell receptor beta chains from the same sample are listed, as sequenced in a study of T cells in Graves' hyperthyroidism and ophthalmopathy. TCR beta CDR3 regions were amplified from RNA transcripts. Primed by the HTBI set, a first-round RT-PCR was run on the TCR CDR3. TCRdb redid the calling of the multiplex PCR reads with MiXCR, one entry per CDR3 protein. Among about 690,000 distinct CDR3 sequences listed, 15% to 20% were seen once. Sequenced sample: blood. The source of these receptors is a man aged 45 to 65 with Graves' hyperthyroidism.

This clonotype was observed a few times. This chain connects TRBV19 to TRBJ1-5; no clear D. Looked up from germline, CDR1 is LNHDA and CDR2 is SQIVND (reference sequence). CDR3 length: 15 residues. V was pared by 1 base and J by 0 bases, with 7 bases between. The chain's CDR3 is CASSIVAISNQPQHF. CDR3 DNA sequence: TGTGCCAGTAGTATAGTAGCCATTAGCAATCAGCCCCAGCATTTT. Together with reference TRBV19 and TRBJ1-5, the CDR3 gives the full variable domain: DGGITQSPKYLFRKEGQNVTLSCEQNLNHDAMYWYRQDPGQGLRLIYYSQIVNDFQKGDIAEGYSVSREKKESFPLTVTSAQKNPTAFYLCASSIVAISNQPQHFGDGTRLSIL.

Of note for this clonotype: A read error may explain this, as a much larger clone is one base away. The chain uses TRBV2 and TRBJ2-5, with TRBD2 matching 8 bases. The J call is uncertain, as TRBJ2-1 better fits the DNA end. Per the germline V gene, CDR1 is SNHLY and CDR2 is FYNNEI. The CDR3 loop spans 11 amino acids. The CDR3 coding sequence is TGTGCCAGCAGAGCGGGGGAGACCCAGTTCTTC. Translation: CASRAGETQFF.

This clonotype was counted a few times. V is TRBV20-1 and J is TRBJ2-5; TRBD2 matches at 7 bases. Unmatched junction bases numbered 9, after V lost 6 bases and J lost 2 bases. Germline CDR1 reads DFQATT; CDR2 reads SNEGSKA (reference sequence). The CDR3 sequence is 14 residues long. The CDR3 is CSAPLLANQETQYF. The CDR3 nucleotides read TGCAGTGCACCCTTACTAGCGAATCAAGAGACCCAGTACTTC.

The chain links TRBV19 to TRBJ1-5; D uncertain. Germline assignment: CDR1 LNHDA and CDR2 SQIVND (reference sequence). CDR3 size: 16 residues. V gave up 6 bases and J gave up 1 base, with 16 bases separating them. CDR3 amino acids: CASRTQTGWSNQPQHF. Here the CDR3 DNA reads TGTGCCAGTAGGACCCAGACGGGATGGAGCAATCAGCCCCAGCATTTT.

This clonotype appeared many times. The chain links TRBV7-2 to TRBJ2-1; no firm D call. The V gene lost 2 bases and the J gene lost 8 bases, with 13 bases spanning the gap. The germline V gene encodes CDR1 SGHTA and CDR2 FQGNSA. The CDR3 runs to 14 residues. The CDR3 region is CASSLSGPRYEQFF. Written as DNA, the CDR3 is TGTGCCAGCAGCTTATCTGGCCCACGGTATGAGCAGTTCTTC.

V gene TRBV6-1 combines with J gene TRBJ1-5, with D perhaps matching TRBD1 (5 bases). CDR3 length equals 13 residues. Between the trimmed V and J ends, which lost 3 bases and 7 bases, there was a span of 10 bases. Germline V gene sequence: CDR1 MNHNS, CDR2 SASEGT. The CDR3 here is CASSETGRQPQHF. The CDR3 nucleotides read TGTGCCAGCAGTGAGACGGGGCGGCAGCCCCAGCATTTT.

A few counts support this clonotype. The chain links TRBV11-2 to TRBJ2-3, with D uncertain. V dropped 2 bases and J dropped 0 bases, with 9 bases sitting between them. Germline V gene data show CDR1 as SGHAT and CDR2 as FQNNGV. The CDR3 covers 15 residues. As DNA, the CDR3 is TGTGCCAGCAGCTTACGGGCTCGTAGCACAGATACGCAGTATTTT. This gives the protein CASSLRARSTDTQYF.

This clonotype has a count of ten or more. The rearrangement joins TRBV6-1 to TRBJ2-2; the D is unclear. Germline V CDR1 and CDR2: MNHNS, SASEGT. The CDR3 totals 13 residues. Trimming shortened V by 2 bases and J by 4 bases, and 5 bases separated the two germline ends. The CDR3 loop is CASSELVTGELFF. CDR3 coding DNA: TGTGCCAGCAGTGAACTGGTCACCGGGGAGCTGTTTTTT.

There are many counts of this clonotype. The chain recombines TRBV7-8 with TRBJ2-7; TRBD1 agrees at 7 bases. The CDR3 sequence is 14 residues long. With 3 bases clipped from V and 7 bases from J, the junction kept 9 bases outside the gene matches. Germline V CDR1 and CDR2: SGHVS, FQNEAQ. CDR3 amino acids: CASSFSQGDREQYF. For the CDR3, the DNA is TGTGCCAGCAGCTTCTCGCAGGGGGATCGAGAGCAGTACTTC.

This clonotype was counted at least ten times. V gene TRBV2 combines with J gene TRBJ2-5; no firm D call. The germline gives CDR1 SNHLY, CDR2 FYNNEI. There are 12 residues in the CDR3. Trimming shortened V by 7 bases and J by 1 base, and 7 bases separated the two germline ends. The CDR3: CASKRVQETQYF. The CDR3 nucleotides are TGTGCCAGCAAAAGAGTCCAAGAGACCCAGTACTTC.

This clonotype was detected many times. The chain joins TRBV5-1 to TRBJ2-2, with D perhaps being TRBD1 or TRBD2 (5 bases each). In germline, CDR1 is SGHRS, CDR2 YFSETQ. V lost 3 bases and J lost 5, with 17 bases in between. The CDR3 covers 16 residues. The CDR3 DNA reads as TGCGCCAGCAGCTCTCAAACCGGGGCCGAAACCGGGGAGCTGTTTTTT. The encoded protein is CASSSQTGAETGELFF.

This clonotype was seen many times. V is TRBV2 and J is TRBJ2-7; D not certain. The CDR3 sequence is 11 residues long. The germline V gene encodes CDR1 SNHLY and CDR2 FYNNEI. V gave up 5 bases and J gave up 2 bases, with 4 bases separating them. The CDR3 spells CASSLTYEQYF. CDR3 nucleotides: TGTGCCAGCAGTCTCACCTACGAGCAGTACTTC.

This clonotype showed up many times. The CDR3, as DNA: TGTGCCAGCAGACGGACAGGGGGCTTCCAAGAGACCCAGTACTTC. This codes for CASRRTGGFQETQYF. The chain has TRBV6-1 and TRBJ2-5; 11 bases are a match to TRBD1. Germline V lookup: CDR1 MNHNS, CDR2 SASEGT. The length of the CDR3 is 15 residues. V lost 6 bases to trimming and J lost 1 base; unmatched junction nucleotides: 4.

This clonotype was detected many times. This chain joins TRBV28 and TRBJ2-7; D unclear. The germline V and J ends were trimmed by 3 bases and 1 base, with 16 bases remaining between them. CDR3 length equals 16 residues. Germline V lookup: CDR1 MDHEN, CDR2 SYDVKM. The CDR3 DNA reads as TGTGCCAGCAGTTTTGGTCCCCGACCGAGTTCCTACGAGCAGTACTTC. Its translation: CASSFGPRPSSYEQYF.

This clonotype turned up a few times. The CDR3 DNA sequence: TGCGCCAGCAGCCAAATCTCCAGGGCAGGGCTCGAGCAGTACTTC. It codes for CASSQISRAGLEQYF. V and J are TRBV4-3 and TRBJ2-7; D possibly corresponds to TRBD1 (5 bases). Germline values: CDR1 LGHNA, CDR2 YSLEER. This CDR3 contains 15 residues. Trimming removed 2 bases from V and 6 bases from J, with 17 bases in between.

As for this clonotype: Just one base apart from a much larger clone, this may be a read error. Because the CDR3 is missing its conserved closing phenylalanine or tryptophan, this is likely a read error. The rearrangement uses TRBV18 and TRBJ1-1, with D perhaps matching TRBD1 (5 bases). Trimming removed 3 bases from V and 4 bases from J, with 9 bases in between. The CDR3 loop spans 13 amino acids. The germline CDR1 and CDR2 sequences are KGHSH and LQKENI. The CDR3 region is CASSPTVGTEAFS. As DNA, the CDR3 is TGTGCCAGCTCACCGACAGTTGGCACTGAAGCTTTCTCT.

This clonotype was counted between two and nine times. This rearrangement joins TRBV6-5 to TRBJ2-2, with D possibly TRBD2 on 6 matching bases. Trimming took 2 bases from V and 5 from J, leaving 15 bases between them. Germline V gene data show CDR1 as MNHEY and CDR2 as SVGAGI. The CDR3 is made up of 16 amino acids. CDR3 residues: CASSYGRSLGTGELFF. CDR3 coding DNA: TGTGCCAGCAGTTACGGGAGGTCCTTGGGTACCGGGGAGCTGTTTTTT.

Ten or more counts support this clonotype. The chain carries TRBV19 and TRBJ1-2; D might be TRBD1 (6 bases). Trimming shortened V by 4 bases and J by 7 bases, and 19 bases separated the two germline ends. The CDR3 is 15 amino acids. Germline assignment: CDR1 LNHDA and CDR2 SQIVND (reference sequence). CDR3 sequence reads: CASSTASTGGIGYTF. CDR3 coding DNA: TGTGCCAGTAGTACAGCCTCAACCGGGGGCATTGGCTACACCTTC. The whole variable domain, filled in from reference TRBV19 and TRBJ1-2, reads DGGITQSPKYLFRKEGQNVTLSCEQNLNHDAMYWYRQDPGQGLRLIYYSQIVNDFQKGDIAEGYSVSREKKESFPLTVTSAQKNPTAFYLCASSTASTGGIGYTFGSGTRLTVV.

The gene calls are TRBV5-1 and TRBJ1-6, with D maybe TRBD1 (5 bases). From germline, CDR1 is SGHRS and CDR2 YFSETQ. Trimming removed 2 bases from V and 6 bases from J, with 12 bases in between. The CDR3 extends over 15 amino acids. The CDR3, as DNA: TGCGCCAGCAGCTTAGGTGGAGGGACTAATTCACCCCTCCACTTT. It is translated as CASSLGGGTNSPLHF.

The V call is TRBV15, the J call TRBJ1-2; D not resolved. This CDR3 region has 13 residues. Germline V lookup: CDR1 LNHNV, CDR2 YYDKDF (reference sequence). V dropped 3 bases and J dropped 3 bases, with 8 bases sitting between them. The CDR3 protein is CATSRDGDYGYTF. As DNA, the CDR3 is TGTGCCACCAGCAGGGACGGTGACTATGGCTACACCTTC. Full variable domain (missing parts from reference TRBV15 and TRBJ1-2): DAMVIQNPRYQVTQFGKPVTLSCSQTLNHNVMYWYQQKSSQAPKLLFHYYDKDFNNEADTPDNFQSRRPNTSFCFLDIRSPGLGDTAMYLCATSRDGDYGYTFGSGTRLTVV.

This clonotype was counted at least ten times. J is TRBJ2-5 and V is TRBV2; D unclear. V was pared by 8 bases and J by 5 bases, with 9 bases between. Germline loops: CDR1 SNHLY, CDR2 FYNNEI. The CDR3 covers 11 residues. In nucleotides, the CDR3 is TGTGCCAGCTCCATGGACGAGACCCAGTACTTC. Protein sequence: CASSMDETQYF.

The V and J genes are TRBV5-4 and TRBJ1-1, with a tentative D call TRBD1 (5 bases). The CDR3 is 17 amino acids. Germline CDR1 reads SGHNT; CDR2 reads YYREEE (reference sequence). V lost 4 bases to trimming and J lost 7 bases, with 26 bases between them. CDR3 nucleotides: TGTGCCAGCAGCACCTACGGGACTCTCGAGAAAAGTGGTGAAGCTTTCTTT. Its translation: CASSTYGTLEKSGEAFF.

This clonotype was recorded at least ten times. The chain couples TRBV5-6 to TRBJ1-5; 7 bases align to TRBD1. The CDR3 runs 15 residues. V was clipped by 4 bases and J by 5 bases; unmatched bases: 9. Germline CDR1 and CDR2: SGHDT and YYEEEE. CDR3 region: CASSITGVLHQPQHF. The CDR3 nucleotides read TGTGCCAGCAGCATCACAGGGGTTCTCCATCAGCCCCAGCATTTT.

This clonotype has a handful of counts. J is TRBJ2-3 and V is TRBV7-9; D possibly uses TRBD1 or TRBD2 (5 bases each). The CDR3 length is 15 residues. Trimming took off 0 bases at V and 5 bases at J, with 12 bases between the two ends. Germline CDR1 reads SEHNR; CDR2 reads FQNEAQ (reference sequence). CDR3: CASSLAGAGGDTQYF. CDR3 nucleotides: TGTGCCAGCAGCTTAGCGGGAGCTGGGGGAGATACGCAGTATTTT. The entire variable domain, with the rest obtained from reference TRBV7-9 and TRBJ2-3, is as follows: DTGVSQNPRHKITKRGQNVTFRCDPISEHNRLYWYRQTLGQGPEFLTYFQNEAQLEKSRLLSDRFSAERPKGSFSTLEIQRTEQGDSAMYLCASSLAGAGGDTQYFGPGTRLTVL.

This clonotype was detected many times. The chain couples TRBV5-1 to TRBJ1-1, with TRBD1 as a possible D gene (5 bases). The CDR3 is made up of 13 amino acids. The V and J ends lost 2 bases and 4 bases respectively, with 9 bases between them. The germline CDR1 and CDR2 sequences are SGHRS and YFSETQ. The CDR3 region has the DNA TGCGCCAGCAGCTTCGGGGGTCCCACTGAAGCTTTCTTT. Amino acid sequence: CASSFGGPTEAFF.

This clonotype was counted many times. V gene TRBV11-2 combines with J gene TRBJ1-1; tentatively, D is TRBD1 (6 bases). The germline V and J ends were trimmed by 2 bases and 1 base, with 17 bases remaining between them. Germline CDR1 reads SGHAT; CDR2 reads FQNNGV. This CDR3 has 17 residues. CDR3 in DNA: TGTGCCAGCAGCTTATGGGCAGGGGCAAACTCGAACACTGAAGCTTTCTTT. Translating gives CASSLWAGANSNTEAFF.

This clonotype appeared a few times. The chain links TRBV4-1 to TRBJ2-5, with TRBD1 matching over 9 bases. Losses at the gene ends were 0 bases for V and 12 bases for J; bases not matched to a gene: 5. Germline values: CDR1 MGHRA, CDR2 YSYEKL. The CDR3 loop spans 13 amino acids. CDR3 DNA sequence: TGCGCCAGCAGCCAAGACGGACAGGGGAATAAGTACTTC. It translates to CASSQDGQGNKYF.

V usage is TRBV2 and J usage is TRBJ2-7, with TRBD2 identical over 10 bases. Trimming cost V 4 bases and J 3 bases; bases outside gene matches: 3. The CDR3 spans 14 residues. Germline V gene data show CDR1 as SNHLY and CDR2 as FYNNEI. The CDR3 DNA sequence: TGTGCCAGCAGTGTGGCTAGCGGGGGCTACGAGCAGTACTTC. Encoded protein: CASSVASGGYEQYF.

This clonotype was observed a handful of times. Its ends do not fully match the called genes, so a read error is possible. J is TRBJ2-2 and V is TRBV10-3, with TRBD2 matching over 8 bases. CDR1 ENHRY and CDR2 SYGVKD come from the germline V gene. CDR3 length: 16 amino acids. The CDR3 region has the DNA TGTGCCACCAGTGCCAAGCGGGAGTTATCCACCGGGGAGCTGTTTTTT. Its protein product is CATSAKRELSTGELFF.

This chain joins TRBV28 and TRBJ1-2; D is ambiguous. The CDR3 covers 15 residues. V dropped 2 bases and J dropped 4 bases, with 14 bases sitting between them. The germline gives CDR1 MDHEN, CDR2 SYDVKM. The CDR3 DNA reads TGTGCCAGCAGTTTAGCGTACCCCGAGGGCTATGGCTACACCTTC. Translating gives CASSLAYPEGYGYTF.